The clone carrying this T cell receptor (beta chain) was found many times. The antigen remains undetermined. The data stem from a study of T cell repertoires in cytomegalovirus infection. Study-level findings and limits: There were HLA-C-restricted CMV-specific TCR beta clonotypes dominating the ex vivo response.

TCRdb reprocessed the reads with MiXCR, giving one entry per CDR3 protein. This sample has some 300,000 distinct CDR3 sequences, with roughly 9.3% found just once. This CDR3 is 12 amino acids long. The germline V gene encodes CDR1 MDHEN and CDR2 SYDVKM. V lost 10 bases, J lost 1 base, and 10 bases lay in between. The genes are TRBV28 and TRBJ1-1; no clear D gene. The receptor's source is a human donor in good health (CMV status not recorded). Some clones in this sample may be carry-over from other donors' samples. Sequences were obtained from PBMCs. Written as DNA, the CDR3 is TGTGCCACCATTAAAACGAACACTGAAGCTTTCTTT. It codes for CATIKTNTEAFF.